This T cell receptor (beta chain) was captured in a study of blood T cell repertoires in COVID-19. Turning to the study itself: Whether acute or convalescent, the COVID-19 samples came from the United States, Italy and Spain.

The CDR3 covers 13 residues. V gave up 2 bases and J gave up 9 bases, with 11 bases separating them. Germline CDR1 MNHEY, CDR2 SVGEGT. TCRdb's copy holds only in-frame clones and misses some; the assay was immunoSEQ multiplex PCR. The sample yields 250,000 or so clones, almost 90% seen once. This clonotype was sampled from a woman aged 55-69 years with acute or convalescent COVID-19. The rearrangement joins TRBV6-2 or TRBV6-3 to TRBJ1-5, with a weak D call TRBD1 (5 bases). Specimen: peripheral blood. The CDR3 DNA sequence: TGTGCCAGCAGTTACCAGGGTCTTGGGCCCCAGCATTTT. It translates to CASSYQGLGPQHF.